The entry that follows covers one TCR beta chain sequence. These data come from a study of blood T cell repertoires in COVID-19. Overall study: Collection of acute and convalescent COVID-19 samples took place in the United States, Italy and Spain. From T cells, B-cell-depleted T cells, or PBMCs came the material, which was cDNA or gDNA.

The Seattle patients, enrolled during active infection, were followed longitudinally. Method: immunoSEQ multiplex PCR; TCRdb's copy keeps in-frame clones and lacks some. The sample gives 96,000 or so clones, about four fifths of which show up once; 4% to 6% is in the top ten. This sequence originates from a man older than 75 with COVID-19, enrolled during active disease. The sequenced sample was peripheral blood.

The CDR3 nucleotides read TGCGCCACCCGCTTGGGGCCTACTAATGAAAAACTGTTTTTT. Translated, it gives CATRLGPTNEKLFF. The chain is built from TRBV5-1 and TRBJ1-4; TRBD1 might be the D (5 bases). The V end was cut by 9 bases, the J end by 2 bases, with 14 bases between. The CDR3 loop spans 14 amino acids. Looked up from germline, CDR1 is SGHRS and CDR2 is YFSETQ. Together with reference TRBV5-1 and TRBJ1-4, the CDR3 gives the full variable domain: KAGVTQTPRYLIKTRGQQVTLSCSPISGHRSVSWYQQTPGQGLQFLFEYFSETQRNKGNFPGRFSGRQFSNSRSEMNVSTLELGDSALYLCATRLGPTNEKLFFGSGTQLSVL.